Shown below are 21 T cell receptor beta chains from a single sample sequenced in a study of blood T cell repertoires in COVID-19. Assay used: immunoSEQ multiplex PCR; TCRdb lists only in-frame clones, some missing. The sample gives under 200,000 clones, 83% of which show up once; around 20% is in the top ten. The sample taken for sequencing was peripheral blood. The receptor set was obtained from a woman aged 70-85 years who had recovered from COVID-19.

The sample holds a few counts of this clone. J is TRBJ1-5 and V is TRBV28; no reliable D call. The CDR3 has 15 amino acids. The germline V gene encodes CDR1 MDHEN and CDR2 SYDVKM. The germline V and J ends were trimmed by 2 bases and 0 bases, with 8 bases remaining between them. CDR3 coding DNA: TGTGCCAGCAGTTTAGGGCAGGATAGCAATCAGCCCCAGCATTTT. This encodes CASSLGQDSNQPQHF.

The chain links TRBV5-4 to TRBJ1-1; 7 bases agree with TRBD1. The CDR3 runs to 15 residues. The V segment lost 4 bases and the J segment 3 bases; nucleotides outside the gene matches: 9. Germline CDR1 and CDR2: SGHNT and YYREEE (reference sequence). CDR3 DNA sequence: TGTGCCAGCAGCCAAGGGGGCTATGAGGACACTGAAGCTTTCTTT. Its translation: CASSQGGYEDTEAFF.

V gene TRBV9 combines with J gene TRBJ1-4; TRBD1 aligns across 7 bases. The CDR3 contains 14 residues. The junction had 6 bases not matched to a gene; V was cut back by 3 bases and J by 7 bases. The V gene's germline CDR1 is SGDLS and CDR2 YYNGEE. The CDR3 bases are TGTGCCAGCAGCGCCTGGAAGGGGGCTGAAAAACTGTTTTTT. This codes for CASSAWKGAEKLFF.

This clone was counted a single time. The CDR3 DNA reads as TGTGCCAGCAGCTTGGTTGGCGGGGACACTGAAGCTTTCTTT. Its translation: CASSLVGGDTEAFF. This chain connects TRBV5-4 to TRBJ1-1; no definite D call. Trimming removed 0 bases from V and 3 bases from J, with 9 bases in between. The germline V gene has CDR1 SGHNT and CDR2 YYREEE (reference sequence). CDR3 size: 14 residues. The entire variable domain, with the rest obtained from reference TRBV5-4 and TRBJ1-1, is as follows: ETGVTQSPTHLIKTRGQQVTLRCSSQSGHNTVSWYQQALGQGPQFIFQYYREEENGRGNFPPRFSGLQFPNYSSELNVNALELDDSALYLCASSLVGGDTEAFFGQGTRLTVV.

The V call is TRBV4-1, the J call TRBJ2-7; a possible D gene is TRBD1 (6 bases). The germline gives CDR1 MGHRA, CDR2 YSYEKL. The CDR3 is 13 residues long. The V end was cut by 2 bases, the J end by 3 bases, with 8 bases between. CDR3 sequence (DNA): TGCGCCAGCAGCCAAACAGGGTTCTACGAGCAGTACTTC. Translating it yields CASSQTGFYEQYF.

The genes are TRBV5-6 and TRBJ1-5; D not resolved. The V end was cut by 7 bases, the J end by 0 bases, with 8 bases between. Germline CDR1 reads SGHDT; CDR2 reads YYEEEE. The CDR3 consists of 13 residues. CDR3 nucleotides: TGTGCCAGCCAGGTGGGTAGCAATCAGCCCCAGCATTTT. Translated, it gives CASQVGSNQPQHF. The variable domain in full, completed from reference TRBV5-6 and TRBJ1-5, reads DAGVTQSPTHLIKTRGQQVTLRCSPKSGHDTVSWYQQALGQGPQFIFQYYEEEERQRGNFPDRFSGHQFPNYSSELNVNALLLGDSALYLCASQVGSNQPQHFGDGTRLSIL.

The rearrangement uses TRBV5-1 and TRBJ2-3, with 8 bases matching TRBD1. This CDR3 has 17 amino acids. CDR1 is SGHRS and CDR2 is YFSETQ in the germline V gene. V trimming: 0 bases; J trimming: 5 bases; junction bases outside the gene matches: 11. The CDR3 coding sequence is TGCGCCAGCAGCTTGGGTATGGCGTCAGGGGGCGGAGATACGCAGTATTTT. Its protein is CASSLGMASGGGDTQYF. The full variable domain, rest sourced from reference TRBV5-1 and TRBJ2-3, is KAGVTQTPRYLIKTRGQQVTLSCSPISGHRSVSWYQQTPGQGLQFLFEYFSETQRNKGNFPGRFSGRQFSNSRSEMNVSTLELGDSALYLCASSLGMASGGGDTQYFGPGTRLTVL.

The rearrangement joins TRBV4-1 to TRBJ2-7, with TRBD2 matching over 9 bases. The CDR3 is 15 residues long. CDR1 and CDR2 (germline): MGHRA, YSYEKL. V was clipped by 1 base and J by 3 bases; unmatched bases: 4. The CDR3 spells CASSQVGLASYEQYF. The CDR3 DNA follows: TGCGCCAGCAGCCAAGTCGGACTAGCGAGCTACGAGCAGTACTTC.

The CDR3, as DNA: TGTGCCAGTAGGTCGGGGGGGGAGACCCAGTACTTC. Translation: CASRSGGETQYF. The chain links TRBV19 to TRBJ2-5; 8 bases map to TRBD2. The V segment lost 6 bases and the J segment 5 bases; nucleotides outside the gene matches: 2. The germline CDR1 and CDR2 sequences are LNHDA and SQIVND (reference sequence). CDR3 size: 12 residues.

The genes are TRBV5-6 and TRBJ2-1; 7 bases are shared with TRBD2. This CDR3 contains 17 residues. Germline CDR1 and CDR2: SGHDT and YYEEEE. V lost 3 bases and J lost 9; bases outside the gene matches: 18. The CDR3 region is CASSSPQTSQAWGEQFF. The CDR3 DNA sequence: TGTGCCAGCAGCTCCCCCCAGACTAGCCAGGCCTGGGGTGAGCAGTTCTTC.

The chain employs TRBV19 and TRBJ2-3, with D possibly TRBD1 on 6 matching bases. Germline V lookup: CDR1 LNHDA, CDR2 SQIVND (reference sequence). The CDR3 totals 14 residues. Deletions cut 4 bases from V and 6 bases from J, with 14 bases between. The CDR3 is CASSTRTGSDTQYF. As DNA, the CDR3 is TGTGCCAGTAGTACACGTACAGGGTCCGATACGCAGTATTTT.

The CDR3 sequence: CASSFRQGTLNTEAFF. The CDR3, as DNA: TGTGCCAGCAGTTTCCGACAGGGCACCTTGAACACTGAAGCTTTCTTT. The V call is TRBV28, the J call TRBJ1-1, with 7 bases matching TRBD1. CDR3 size: 16 residues. The trim removed 3 bases at V and 0 bases at J, leaving 7 bases unmatched. Germline V gene lookup returns CDR1 MDHEN and CDR2 SYDVKM.

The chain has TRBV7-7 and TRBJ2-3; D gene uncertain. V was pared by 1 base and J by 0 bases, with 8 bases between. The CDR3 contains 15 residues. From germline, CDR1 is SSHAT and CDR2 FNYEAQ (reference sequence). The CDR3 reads CASSLVGHSTDTQYF. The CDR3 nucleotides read TGTGCCAGCAGCTTAGTTGGCCACAGCACAGATACGCAGTATTTT.

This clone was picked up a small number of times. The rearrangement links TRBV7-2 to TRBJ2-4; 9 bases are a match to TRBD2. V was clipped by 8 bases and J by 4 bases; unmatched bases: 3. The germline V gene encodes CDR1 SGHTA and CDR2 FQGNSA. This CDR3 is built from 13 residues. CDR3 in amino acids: CASAAGGKNIQYF. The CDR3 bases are TGTGCCAGCGCCGCGGGAGGGAAAAACATTCAGTACTTC.

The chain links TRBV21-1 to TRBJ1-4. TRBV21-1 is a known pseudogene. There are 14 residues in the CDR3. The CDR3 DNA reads TGTGCCAGCAGGATCGGGGGACGGAATGAAAAACTGTTTTTT. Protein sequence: CASRIGGRNEKLFF.

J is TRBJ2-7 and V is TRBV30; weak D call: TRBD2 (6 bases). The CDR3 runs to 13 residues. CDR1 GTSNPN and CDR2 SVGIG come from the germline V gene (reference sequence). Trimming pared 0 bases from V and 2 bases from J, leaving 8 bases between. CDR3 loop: CAWSVTGAYEQYF. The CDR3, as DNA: TGTGCCTGGAGTGTAACGGGAGCCTACGAGCAGTACTTC.

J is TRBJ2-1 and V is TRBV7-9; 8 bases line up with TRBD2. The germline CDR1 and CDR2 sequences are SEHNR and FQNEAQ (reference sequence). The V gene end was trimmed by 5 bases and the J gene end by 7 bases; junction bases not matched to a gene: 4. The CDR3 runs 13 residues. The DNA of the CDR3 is TGTGCCAGCAGCCGGGGGGGAGGAAATGAGCAGTTCTTC. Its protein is CASSRGGGNEQFF. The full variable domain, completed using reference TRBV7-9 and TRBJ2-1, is DTGVSQNPRHKITKRGQNVTFRCDPISEHNRLYWYRQTLGQGPEFLTYFQNEAQLEKSRLLSDRFSAERPKGSFSTLEIQRTEQGDSAMYLCASSRGGGNEQFFGPGTRLTVL.

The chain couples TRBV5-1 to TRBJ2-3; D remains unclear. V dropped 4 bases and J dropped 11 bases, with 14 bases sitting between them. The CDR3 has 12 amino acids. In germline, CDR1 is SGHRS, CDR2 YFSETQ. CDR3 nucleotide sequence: TGCGCCAGCAGCCCCCCCTCGGTTAAGCAGTATTTT. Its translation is CASSPPSVKQYF. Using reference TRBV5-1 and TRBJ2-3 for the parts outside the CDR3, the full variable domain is KAGVTQTPRYLIKTRGQQVTLSCSPISGHRSVSWYQQTPGQGLQFLFEYFSETQRNKGNFPGRFSGRQFSNSRSEMNVSTLELGDSALYLCASSPPSVKQYFGPGTRLTVL.

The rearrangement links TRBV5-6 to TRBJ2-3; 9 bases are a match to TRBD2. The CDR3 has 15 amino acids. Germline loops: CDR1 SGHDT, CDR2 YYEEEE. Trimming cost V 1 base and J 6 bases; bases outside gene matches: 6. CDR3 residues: CASSLWREGTDTQYF. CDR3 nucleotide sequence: TGTGCCAGCAGCTTGTGGCGGGAGGGGACTGATACGCAGTATTTT.

Written as DNA, the CDR3 is TGTGCCATCAGTGACCCCCGGGGGACGGGTGAGCAGTTCTTC. It specifies CAISDPRGTGEQFF. The J gene is TRBJ2-1, the V gene TRBV10-3; D might be TRBD2 (6 bases). Trimming shortened V by 3 bases and J by 9 bases, and 15 bases separated the two germline ends. The germline CDR1 and CDR2 sequences are ENHRY and SYGVKD. The CDR3 is 14 amino acids.

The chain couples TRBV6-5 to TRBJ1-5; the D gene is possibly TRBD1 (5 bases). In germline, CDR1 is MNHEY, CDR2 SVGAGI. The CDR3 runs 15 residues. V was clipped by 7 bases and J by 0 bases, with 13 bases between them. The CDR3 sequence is CASTIRGNSNQPQHF. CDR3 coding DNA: TGTGCCAGCACTATACGGGGGAATAGCAATCAGCCCCAGCATTTT.